The rows below give T cell receptor beta chains drawn from one sample of a study of blood T cell repertoires in COVID-19. Produced via immunoSEQ multiplex PCR; TCRdb's table is partial and in-frame only. The sample includes about 81,000 clones, around nine tenths of them seen just once. The sequencing sample was made of peripheral blood. All receptors come from a woman of 80 years or more with acute or convalescent COVID-19. CDR3s include the opening cysteine and the closing phenylalanine or tryptophan. The D gene is left open where the match is weak. Expanded clones get a size class; other rows say once, few or many, or leave the size out.

d_call j_call clone_size v_call cdr3_aa cdr3_nt
TRBD2 TRBJ2-1 once TRBV6-4 CASSGLAGGPLEFF TGTGCCAGCAGTGGTCTAGCGGGAGGGCCCTTGGAGTTCTTC
. TRBJ2-5 . TRBV7-2 CASSLERGQETQYF TGTGCCAGCAGCTTAGAACGGGGCCAAGAGACCCAGTACTTC
TRBD2 TRBJ2-2 . TRBV5-1 CASAPTTSGTGGELFF TGCGCCAGCGCTCCCACTACTAGCGGGACGGGCGGGGAGCTGTTTTTT
TRBD2 TRBJ2-2 . TRBV30 CAWSGDSGGVNTGELFF TGTGCCTGGAGTGGGGATAGCGGGGGGGTGAACACCGGGGAGCTGTTTTTT
TRBD2 TRBJ2-2 . TRBV5-1 CASSKAGAVSGELFF TGCGCCAGCAGCAAAGCGGGGGCGGTCTCCGGGGAGCTGTTTTTT
. TRBJ1-2 once TRBV10-3 CAISDDRSGGYTF TGTGCCATCAGTGACGACAGATCGGGTGGCTACACCTTC
TRBD1 TRBJ1-1 . TRBV7-2 CASSSPRGLIAEAFF TGTGCCAGCAGCTCGCCCAGGGGGCTTATAGCTGAAGCTTTCTTT
. TRBJ1-2 . TRBV10-2 CASSDRDGYTF TGCGCCAGCAGTGATCGGGATGGCTACACCTTC
. TRBJ1-5 . TRBV12-3/TRBV12-4 CASSSHSNQPQHF TGTGCCAGCAGTTCACATAGCAATCAGCCCCAGCATTTT
TRBD1 TRBJ1-4 . TRBV9 CASSPKDRGFEKLFF TGTGCCAGCAGCCCCAAGGACAGGGGGTTTGAAAAACTGTTTTTT
. TRBJ1-1 . TRBV30 CAWSVSGDTEAFF TGTGCCTGGAGTGTATCAGGGGACACTGAAGCTTTCTTT
TRBD1 TRBJ2-1 . TRBV19 CASSPGQGVEQFF TGTGCCAGTAGCCCCGGACAGGGAGTTGAGCAGTTCTTC
TRBD1 TRBJ1-4 . TRBV30 CAWRQDRGSEKLFF TGTGCCTGGAGACAGGACAGGGGAAGCGAAAAACTGTTTTTT
TRBD2 TRBJ2-2 . TRBV9 CASSVGLAGVSTGELFF TGTGCCAGCAGCGTAGGACTAGCGGGAGTATCCACCGGGGAGCTGTTTTTT
. TRBJ1-2 . TRBV5-1 CASSLSGGARGYTF TGCGCCAGCAGCTTGAGCGGGGGCGCGCGCGGCTACACCTTC
. TRBJ2-7 . TRBV5-6 CASRTVGGNEQYF TGTGCCAGCAGAACGGTGGGGGGTAACGAGCAGTACTTC
. TRBJ1-6 . TRBV30 CAWSRRAGVNSPLHF TGTGCCTGGAGTCGACGAGCAGGCGTTAATTCACCCCTCCACTTT
TRBD1 TRBJ2-1 . TRBV5-4 CASSTDRARGNEQFF TGTGCCAGCAGCACCGACAGGGCCAGGGGGAATGAGCAGTTCTTC
. TRBJ1-5 . TRBV6-5 CASWGVGNQPQHF TGTGCCTCCTGGGGAGTTGGCAATCAGCCCCAGCATTTT
. TRBJ1-1 . TRBV18 CASSLQGMNTEAFF TGTGCCAGCTCGCTCCAGGGGATGAACACTGAAGCTTTCTTT
TRBD1 TRBJ2-5 . TRBV6-2/TRBV6-3 CASSSGTGVGETQYF TGTGCCAGCAGCTCCGGCACAGGGGTAGGGGAGACCCAGTACTTC
. TRBJ1-1 . TRBV28 CASSFGWRGAFF TGTGCCAGCAGTTTTGGTTGGCGCGGGGCTTTCTTT
TRBD1 TRBJ2-1 . TRBV6-5 CASSYSTGGINNEQFF TGTGCCAGCAGTTACTCGACAGGGGGCATCAACAATGAGCAGTTCTTC
. TRBJ2-3 . TRBV6-2/TRBV6-3 CASSYRRDTQYF TGTGCCAGCAGTTACCGGAGGGATACGCAGTATTTT
. TRBJ2-5 few TRBV10-3 CAISDPNQETQYF TGTGCCATCAGTGACCCTAATCAAGAGACCCAGTACTTC
. TRBJ2-7 . TRBV10-3 CAISNGVYYEQYF TGTGCCATCAGCAACGGAGTATACTACGAGCAGTACTTC
. TRBJ1-1 . TRBV7-2 CASSLHRDTEAFF TGTGCCAGCAGCCTACACAGGGACACTGAAGCTTTCTTT
TRBD2 TRBJ2-1 . TRBV7-7 CASSLVAGSYNEQFF TGTGCTAGCAGCTTAGTAGCGGGCTCCTACAATGAGCAGTTCTTC
TRBD1 TRBJ1-3 . TRBV18 CASSPQRPGQGPKGGNTIYF TGTGCCAGCTCACCACAACGACCGGGACAGGGCCCTAAAGGAGGAAACACCATATATTTT
TRBD2 TRBJ2-3 . TRBV5-1 CASSFGGAGTDTQYF TGCGCCAGCAGCTTCGGGGGGGCCGGCACAGATACGCAGTATTTT
. TRBJ2-2 . TRBV2 CASSGGTFSTGELFF TGTGCCAGCAGTGGCGGGACGTTTTCTACCGGGGAGCTGTTTTTT
TRBD2 TRBJ2-7 . TRBV7-2 CASSLAGTSSYEQYF TGTGCCAGCAGCTTAGCAGGGACTAGCTCCTACGAGCAGTACTTC
. TRBJ2-5 once TRBV5-1 CASSLLSQETQYF TGCGCCAGCAGCTTGCTCAGCCAAGAGACCCAGTACTTC
. TRBJ1-1 . TRBV20-1 CSASNPRAMNTEAFF TGCAGTGCTAGTAACCCACGAGCCATGAACACTGAAGCTTTCTTT
TRBD2 TRBJ2-7 . TRBV19 CASSGGSYEQYF TGTGCCAGTTCGGGCGGGAGCTACGAGCAGTACTTC
. TRBJ2-2 once TRBV5-4 CASSLGDRLNTGELFF TGTGCCAGCAGCTTGGGTGACAGGTTGAACACCGGGGAGCTGTTTTTT
TRBD1 TRBJ2-3 . TRBV3-1/TRBV3-2 CASRRTGEDTQYF TGTGCCAGCAGGAGGACAGGGGAAGATACGCAGTATTTT
. TRBJ2-3 . TRBV7-2 CASVGFGRDTQYF TGTGCCAGCGTGGGCTTCGGCCGGGATACGCAGTATTTT
. TRBJ1-5 . TRBV9 CASSVGLNQPQHF TGTGCCAGCAGCGTGGGACTTAATCAGCCCCAGCATTTT
TRBD1 TRBJ1-1 . TRBV7-6 CASSLGGTGRPENTEAFF TGTGCCAGCAGCTTAGGCGGGACAGGGCGCCCCGAGAACACTGAAGCTTTCTTT
. TRBJ1-2 . TRBV25-1 CASSGHNIYGYTF TGTGCCAGCAGTGGACACAACATCTATGGCTACACCTTC
. TRBJ2-1 . TRBV5-6 CASSLASGGTYNEQFF TGTGCCAGCAGCTTGGCATCGGGGGGCACCTACAATGAGCAGTTCTTC
. TRBJ1-2 . TRBV12-3/TRBV12-4 CASSERVSGYTF TGTGCCAGCAGTGAGAGGGTCTCTGGCTACACCTTC
TRBD1 TRBJ2-2 . TRBV18 CASSLTGGDTGELFF TGTGCCAGCTCACTAACAGGGGGAGACACCGGGGAGCTGTTTTTT
TRBD2 TRBJ2-1 few TRBV5-1 CASSFASGSYNEQFF TGCGCCAGCAGCTTTGCTAGCGGTTCCTACAATGAGCAGTTCTTC
TRBD2 TRBJ2-3 . TRBV5-1 CASTKAGGTRDTQYF TGCGCCAGCACTAAAGCGGGGGGGACCCGGGATACGCAGTATTTT
. TRBJ1-2 . TRBV6-2/TRBV6-3 CASTPEGGAYGYTF TGTGCCAGCACCCCGGAGGGGGGGGCCTATGGCTACACCTTC
TRBD2 TRBJ2-1 once TRBV6-1 CASSEKLAGWYNEQFF TGTGCCAGCAGTGAAAAGCTAGCGGGTTGGTACAATGAGCAGTTCTTC
TRBD2 TRBJ2-3 . TRBV12-5 CASGSGTSGISITDTQYF TGTGCTAGTGGTTCCGGGACTAGCGGGATCTCTATAACAGATACGCAGTATTTT
TRBD1 TRBJ1-1 . TRBV3-1/TRBV3-2 CASSQDRGLRAFF TGTGCCAGCAGCCAAGACAGGGGGCTACGGGCTTTCTTT
. TRBJ2-7 . TRBV5-1 CASSLKGTAYEQYF TGCGCCAGCAGCTTGAAGGGGACTGCCTACGAGCAGTACTTC
. TRBJ1-2 . TRBV7-7 CASSLETSGVSNYGYTF TGTGCTAGCAGCTTAGAAACGAGCGGTGTTAGTAACTATGGCTACACCTTC
TRBD1 TRBJ1-4 . TRBV7-2 CASSLARGRGPEKLFF TGTGCCAGCAGCTTAGCGCGTGGCAGGGGGCCTGAAAAACTGTTTTTT
. TRBJ1-6 . TRBV4-2 CASSHYLAGREYDSPLHF TGTGCCAGCAGCCATTATCTAGCGGGCAGGGAATACGATTCACCCCTCCACTTT
. TRBJ1-1 . TRBV6-6 CASSYPGEGEAFF TGTGCCAGCAGTTACCCCGGGGAGGGTGAAGCTTTCTTT
TRBD1 TRBJ1-2 once TRBV6-5 CASRPGQAVGYTF TGTGCCAGCAGACCGGGACAGGCGGTCGGCTACACCTTC
. TRBJ1-1 . TRBV2 CASSDREGTEAFF TGTGCCAGCAGTGACAGGGAGGGAACTGAAGCTTTCTTT